The 24 T cell receptor beta chains reported below all come from one sample, sequenced in a study of T cells in Graves' hyperthyroidism and ophthalmopathy. Amplification yielded TCR beta CDR3 regions, with RNA transcripts as the source. A set of HTBI primers served as the primers for a first-round RT-PCR of the TCR CDR3. From the multiplex PCR reads, TCRdb called clonotypes with MiXCR, one entry per CDR3 protein. The sample lists about 600,000 distinct CDR3 sequences, roughly 16% occurring once. The sample taken for sequencing was blood. The receptor source for this set is a woman aged 40 to 50 with Graves' ophthalmopathy.

The gene calls are TRBV27 and TRBJ1-5; D is ambiguous. Germline assignment: CDR1 MNHEY and CDR2 SMNVEV (reference sequence). V was shortened by 0 bases and J by 4 bases, with 7 bases between the two germline ends. The CDR3 totals 14 residues. The chain's CDR3 is CASSLSFGNQPQHF. The DNA of the CDR3 is TGTGCCAGCAGTTTATCGTTCGGGAATCAGCCCCAGCATTTT.

The table lists this clonotype with many counts. The chain employs TRBV6-1 and TRBJ2-7; D is undetermined. Germline values: CDR1 MNHNS, CDR2 SASEGT. The CDR3 consists of 13 residues. The V and J ends lost 6 bases and 2 bases respectively, with 11 bases between them. Here the CDR3 DNA reads TGTGCCAGCAGCGCGACCCCCACCTACGAGCAGTACTTC. Protein: CASSATPTYEQYF.

In DNA, the CDR3 is TGTGCCAGCAGTTTATCGACCCCGAGACAGGACTACTATGGCTACACCTTC. Amino acid sequence: CASSLSTPRQDYYGYTF. The chain combines TRBV27 with TRBJ1-2; D perhaps matches TRBD1 (6 bases). Trimming removed 0 bases from V and 3 bases from J, with 17 bases in between. Per the germline V gene, CDR1 is MNHEY and CDR2 is SMNVEV (reference sequence). This CDR3 spans 17 amino acids.

The chain recombines TRBV20-1 with TRBJ2-2; no firm D call. The CDR3 loop spans 13 amino acids. Trimming left V 6 bases short and J 2 bases short, with 10 bases between. The germline V gene has CDR1 DFQATT and CDR2 SNEGSKA (reference sequence). CDR3: CSARRSNTGELFF. CDR3 sequence (DNA): TGCAGTGCCCGACGGAGTAACACCGGGGAGCTGTTTTTT.

V and J are TRBV10-2 and TRBJ1-5, with 8 bases matching TRBD1. The length of the CDR3 is 14 residues. Germline loops: CDR1 WSHSY, CDR2 SAAADI. The V segment lost 6 bases and the J segment 6 bases; nucleotides outside the gene matches: 7. CDR3 DNA sequence: TGCGCCAGCAGCCCCGGACAGGGAGCTCAGCCCCAGCATTTT. Translated: CASSPGQGAQPQHF.

This clonotype was recorded many times. V gene TRBV18 combines with J gene TRBJ2-7; D unresolved. This CDR3 spans 13 amino acids. Trimming shortened V by 3 bases and J by 5 bases, and 11 bases separated the two germline ends. CDR1 and CDR2 from the germline V gene are KGHSH and LQKENI. The CDR3 is CASSPRGLDEQYF. In DNA, the CDR3 is TGTGCCAGCTCACCGCGTGGCCTAGACGAGCAGTACTTC.

This clonotype has a handful of counts. V and J are TRBV5-1 and TRBJ2-6; 8 bases align to TRBD1. J was trimmed by 3 bases and V by 0 bases; bases with no gene match: 5. The CDR3 covers 17 residues. CDR1 SGHRS and CDR2 YFSETQ come from the germline V gene. The CDR3 reads CASSLEAGGFGANVLTF. The CDR3 DNA follows: TGCGCCAGCAGCTTGGAGGCAGGGGGCTTTGGGGCCAACGTCCTGACTTTC.

V is TRBV28 and J is TRBJ2-1; possibly TRBD1 for D (5 bases). The V end lost 6 bases, the J end lost 1 base, and 13 bases lay between the germline ends. This CDR3 comprises 15 residues. Germline V gene sequence: CDR1 MDHEN, CDR2 SYDVKM. This CDR3 reads CASRPAAGSYNEQFF. CDR3 DNA: TGTGCCAGCAGGCCGGCAGCAGGGTCCTACAATGAGCAGTTCTTC.

This clonotype was detected ten times or more. This sequence joins TRBV28 and TRBJ2-7; D remains ambiguous. The germline V gene has CDR1 MDHEN and CDR2 SYDVKM. CDR3 length: 13 amino acids. The V end was cut by 7 bases, the J end by 5 bases, with 15 bases between. CDR3 sequence (DNA): TGTGCCAGCACAGAGAGTTTTACCCACGAGCAGTACTTC. It encodes CASTESFTHEQYF.

This clonotype has more than one count but fewer than ten. This chain links TRBV25-1 with TRBJ2-2; a weak D match, TRBD2 (6 bases). The CDR3 loop spans 18 amino acids. With 6 bases removed from V and 0 bases from J, the gap between germline ends came to 20 bases. The V gene's germline CDR1 is MGHDK and CDR2 SYGVNS. In DNA, the CDR3 is TGTGCCAGCAGCTTGGGACTCACCTTGGCGACGAACACCGGGGAGCTGTTTTTT. Amino acid sequence: CASSLGLTLATNTGELFF.

There are a few counts of this clonotype. The V gene is TRBV12-3 or TRBV12-4, the J gene TRBJ2-1; no clear D gene. The CDR3 runs 12 residues. V dropped 3 bases and J dropped 8 bases, with 8 bases sitting between them. The CDR3 sequence: CASSFQFHEQFF. CDR3 coding DNA: TGTGCCAGCAGTTTCCAGTTCCATGAGCAGTTCTTC.

This clonotype has at least ten counts. This rearrangement joins TRBV20-1 to TRBJ2-3, with 14 bases fitting TRBD2. CDR1 is DFQATT and CDR2 is SNEGSKA in the germline V gene (reference sequence). The length of the CDR3 is 16 residues. The V and J ends lost 3 bases and 5 bases, in that order; junction bases with no gene match: 7. The CDR3 reads CSASRLAGGSRDTQYF. CDR3 DNA: TGCAGTGCTAGTAGACTAGCGGGAGGGTCCCGAGATACGCAGTATTTT.

This clonotype has a count of ten or more. The chain has TRBV27 and TRBJ1-2, with 11 nucleotides matching TRBD1. Germline V lookup: CDR1 MNHEY, CDR2 SMNVEV (reference sequence). This CDR3 has 15 residues. V dropped 2 bases and J dropped 4; count of bases not matched to a gene: 3. Here the CDR3 DNA reads TGTGCCAGCAGTTTAGGACAGGGGGCTAGCTATGGCTACACCTTC. Amino acid sequence: CASSLGQGASYGYTF.

In this sample, this clonotype turned up many times. The chain carries TRBV2 and TRBJ2-4; 7 bases line up with TRBD1. The trim removed 5 bases at V and 0 bases at J, leaving 4 bases unmatched. The CDR3 spans 15 residues. CDR1 and CDR2 from the germline V gene are SNHLY and FYNNEI. The CDR3 sequence: CASSLTGLAKNIQYF. Here the CDR3 DNA reads TGTGCCAGCAGTCTGACAGGGCTAGCCAAAAACATTCAGTACTTC. The whole variable domain, filled in from reference TRBV2 and TRBJ2-4, reads EPEVTQTPSHQVTQMGQEVILRCVPISNHLYFYWYRQILGQKVEFLVSFYNNEISEKSEIFDDQFSVERPDGSNFTLKIRSTKLEDSAMYFCASSLTGLAKNIQYFGAGTRLSVL.

As regards this clonotype: A much larger clone differs by one base, so this may be a read error. The rearrangement uses TRBV20-1 and TRBJ1-1, with 7 bases matching TRBD1. V lost 3 bases to trimming and J lost 11 bases; unmatched junction nucleotides: 18. Germline lookup yields CDR1 DFQATT and CDR2 SNEGSKA (reference sequence). The CDR3 has 15 amino acids. DNA of the CDR3: TGCAGTGCTAGCCCCGATGGACAGGAAGATATCGTGGCTTTCTTT. As protein: CSASPDGQEDIVAFF.

This clonotype has just a few counts. The J gene is TRBJ1-4, the V gene TRBV5-1; the D is unclear. Trimming pared 3 bases from V and 5 bases from J, leaving 17 bases between. Germline-derived CDR1 and CDR2 are SGHRS and YFSETQ. The CDR3 extends over 16 amino acids. CDR3 in DNA: TGCGCCAGCAGCTCACCGCGCGACGCCGGGAATGAAAAACTGTTTTTT. It yields the protein CASSSPRDAGNEKLFF. The full variable domain, rest sourced from reference TRBV5-1 and TRBJ1-4, is KAGVTQTPRYLIKTRGQQVTLSCSPISGHRSVSWYQQTPGQGLQFLFEYFSETQRNKGNFPGRFSGRQFSNSRSEMNVSTLELGDSALYLCASSSPRDAGNEKLFFGSGTQLSVL.

This chain connects TRBV7-3 to TRBJ2-3; a possible D gene is TRBD2 (5 bases). Germline CDR1 reads SGHTA; CDR2 reads FQGTGA. V lost 11 bases to trimming and J lost 9 bases, with 30 bases between them. The length of the CDR3 is 16 residues. For the CDR3, the DNA is TGTGCCTCTCCAGCTTGGACTGTGGGAGAGGGTTGCACGCAGTATTTT. Amino acids: CASPAWTVGEGCTQYF.

This clonotype was observed many times. V gene TRBV13 combines with J gene TRBJ1-1; tentatively, D is TRBD1 (6 bases). The germline CDR1 and CDR2 sequences are PRHDT and FYEKMQ (reference sequence). The V gene lost 2 bases and the J gene lost 10 bases, with 14 bases spanning the gap. This CDR3 has 13 residues. The CDR3 DNA is TGTGCCAGCAGCTTAACGGGGGCGGTTGGAGCTTTCTTT. Protein: CASSLTGAVGAFF.

Many counts were recorded for this clonotype. The CDR3 DNA sequence: TGTGCCAGCAGCCCCAATCCGGGACACTACGAGCAGTACTTC. Translation gives CASSPNPGHYEQYF. The chain employs TRBV7-9 and TRBJ2-7, with D tentatively TRBD1 (6 bases). This CDR3 contains 14 residues. V was clipped by 5 bases and J by 3 bases, with 14 bases between them. Per the germline V gene, CDR1 is SEHNR and CDR2 is FQNEAQ (reference sequence).

As for this clonotype: Mismatch with germline at one junction end may stem from a read error. The chain carries TRBV28 and TRBJ2-2; D is possibly TRBD1 or TRBD2 (6 bases each). This CDR3 comprises 16 residues. Germline V lookup: CDR1 MDHEN, CDR2 SYDVKM. CDR3 protein: CASSLWRGTNTGALFF. CDR3 nucleotides: TGTGCCAGCAGTTTGTGGAGGGGGACGAACACCGGGGCGCTGTTTTTT.

Concerning this clonotype: Being one base from a much bigger clone, this may be a read error. This chain links TRBV12-3 or TRBV12-4 with TRBJ2-5, with 13 bases matching TRBD2. With V trimmed by 6 bases and J by 4 bases, 5 bases remained unmatched. CDR3 length equals 15 residues. The chain's CDR3 is CASRLTSGGRETQYF. CDR3 bases: TGTGCCAGCAGACTGACTAGCGGGGGGCGAGAGACCCAGTACTTC.

This clonotype was seen more than once but under ten times. The chain employs TRBV2 and TRBJ1-6, with D hard to call. Germline lookup yields CDR1 SNHLY and CDR2 FYNNEI. The CDR3 length is 16 residues. Deletions cut 6 bases from V and 5 bases from J, with 17 bases between. CDR3 DNA: TGTGCCAGCAGCACTGGGCCCAAGCTACATAATTCACCCCTCCACTTT. It is translated as CASSTGPKLHNSPLHF.

V and J are TRBV7-9 and TRBJ1-2; 7 bases are a match to TRBD1. The CDR3 is 14 residues long. V gave up 2 bases and J gave up 6 bases; unmatched junction bases: 6. The germline V gene encodes CDR1 SEHNR and CDR2 FQNEAQ (reference sequence). CDR3 DNA: TGTGCCAGCAGCTTATATGGGACAGAGAATGGCTACACCTTC. Residues: CASSLYGTENGYTF.

This clonotype has a handful of counts. Since the CDR3 does not end with the conserved phenylalanine or tryptophan, this likely comes from a read error. The rearrangement links TRBV12-3 or TRBV12-4 to TRBJ2-7; D ambiguous. V lost 5 bases to trimming and J lost 4 bases, with 12 bases between them. This CDR3 comprises 13 residues. The DNA for the CDR3 is TGTGCCAGCAGTGCCCCAGGTTTTTACGAGCAGTACCTC. The encoded protein is CASSAPGFYEQYL.